Presented here are 30 T cell receptor beta chains from one specimen sequenced in a study of response to subunit inactivated influenza vaccine. TCRdb re-called the RT-PCR reads with MiXCR, one entry per CDR3 protein. Found here are roughly 520,000 distinct CDR3 sequences, roughly 27% of them singletons; the top ten hold about 1.9%. The input for sequencing was CD4+ T cells sorted from PBMCs, taken 4 to 6 days after vaccination. These TCRs come from a man aged 50 to 59 who received an inactivated influenza vaccine.

This clonotype occurred many times. For the CDR3, the DNA is TGTGCCAGCTGCCCTCCAGGGTACAATGAGCAGTTCTTC. Residues: CASCPPGYNEQFF. V and J are TRBV28 and TRBJ2-1, with D perhaps TRBD1 (5 bases). The V gene's germline CDR1 is MDHEN and CDR2 SYDVKM. With 8 bases removed from V and 4 bases from J, the gap between germline ends came to 12 bases. The CDR3 is 13 residues long.

The J gene is TRBJ2-7, the V gene TRBV10-3, with D possibly TRBD1 on 5 matching bases. CDR1 is ENHRY, CDR2 SYGVKD, per germline. CDR3 length: 15 amino acids. Between the trimmed V and J ends, which lost 0 bases and 2 bases, there was a span of 11 bases. CDR3 loop: CAISESPGNPYEQYF. The CDR3 DNA reads TGTGCCATCAGTGAGTCGCCAGGGAACCCCTACGAGCAGTACTTC.

This sequence joins TRBV20-1 and TRBJ2-2, with no clear D. Germline CDR1 DFQATT, CDR2 SNEGSKA (reference sequence). V lost 4 bases and J lost 0, with 9 bases in between. The CDR3 runs 14 residues. The chain's CDR3 is CSATLNANTGELFF. CDR3 DNA sequence: TGCAGTGCTACCCTCAACGCGAACACCGGGGAGCTGTTTTTT.

This sequence joins TRBV4-2 and TRBJ2-7; 7 nucleotides align to TRBD2. The germline V gene encodes CDR1 LGHNA and CDR2 YNFKEQ. With V trimmed by 4 bases and J by 3 bases, 9 bases remained unmatched. CDR3 length: 15 residues. Written as DNA, the CDR3 is TGTGCCAGCAGCCCAGGATCTAGCGGAAACTACGAGCAGTACTTC. Encoded protein: CASSPGSSGNYEQYF.

The table lists this clonotype with a few counts. This chain uses TRBV2 with TRBJ1-5; D is unclear. The CDR3 contains 14 residues. Looked up from germline, CDR1 is SNHLY and CDR2 is FYNNEI. With 3 bases removed from V and 1 base from J, the gap between germline ends came to 7 bases. DNA of the CDR3: TGTGCCAGCAGTGACGGGCACAGCAATCAGCCCCAGCATTTT. This codes for CASSDGHSNQPQHF.

The J gene is TRBJ2-7, the V gene TRBV20-1; TRBD2 matches at 12 bases. The CDR3 is 14 amino acids. Trimming cost V 1 base and J 6 bases; bases outside gene matches: 4. The germline V gene has CDR1 DFQATT and CDR2 SNEGSKA (reference sequence). The chain's CDR3 is CSARGASGRGEQYF. The CDR3 coding sequence is TGCAGTGCTAGAGGCGCTAGCGGGAGGGGCGAGCAGTACTTC.

This clonotype was seen a handful of times. The chain joins TRBV9 to TRBJ2-3, with D hard to call. Looked up from germline, CDR1 is SGDLS and CDR2 is YYNGEE. CDR3 length: 14 residues. V was shortened by 0 bases and J by 3 bases, with 8 bases between the two germline ends. In DNA, the CDR3 is TGTGCCAGCAGCGTAGCTCGGTTTACAGATACGCAGTATTTT. Its protein is CASSVARFTDTQYF.

This clonotype turned up a few times. The V call is TRBV29-1, the J call TRBJ1-2; D gene uncertain. V was pared by 1 base and J by 8 bases, with 8 bases between. The CDR3 covers 11 residues. CDR1 SQVTM and CDR2 ANQGSEA come from the germline V gene. The CDR3, as DNA: TGCAGCGTTGAAGGGGTAGACGGCTACACCTTC. Its translation: CSVEGVDGYTF.

This clonotype was recorded many times. The DNA for the CDR3 is TGTGCCAGCAGCAGAGCCGGGACAGGGGTCGGAAACACCATATATTTT. Its translation is CASSRAGTGVGNTIYF. V gene TRBV7-2 combines with J gene TRBJ1-3, with 10 bases that match TRBD1. With 5 bases clipped from V and 4 bases from J, the junction kept 8 bases outside the gene matches. The CDR3 contains 16 residues. From germline, CDR1 is SGHTA and CDR2 FQGNSA.

In its sample, this clonotype was seen a few times. This rearrangement joins TRBV6-5 to TRBJ1-3; 7 bases align to TRBD1. CDR3 length equals 15 residues. Germline V gene lookup returns CDR1 MNHEY and CDR2 SVGAGI. Trimming cost V 5 bases and J 4 bases; bases outside gene matches: 8. The CDR3 DNA reads TGTGCCAGCAGTAACCGACAGGGTCGGGGAAACACCATATATTTT. It encodes CASSNRQGRGNTIYF.

V is TRBV10-3 and J is TRBJ2-3; D is uncertain. V lost 3 bases and J 2 bases, leaving 9 bases between the germline ends. This CDR3 comprises 14 residues. Germline assignment: CDR1 ENHRY and CDR2 SYGVKD. The CDR3 region has the DNA TGTGCCATCAGTGATGTTCTTCTCACAGATACGCAGTATTTT. Its protein product is CAISDVLLTDTQYF.

J is TRBJ2-1 and V is TRBV4-3, with D unclear. Trimming shortened V by 4 bases and J by 5 bases, and 12 bases separated the two germline ends. The CDR3 extends over 14 amino acids. CDR1 and CDR2 from the germline V gene are LGHNA and YSLEER. CDR3 bases: TGCGCCAGCAGCCGGGCAGACGGAGACAATGAGCAGTTCTTC. This codes for CASSRADGDNEQFF.

This clonotype was counted between two and nine times. The chain employs TRBV14 and TRBJ1-1; maybe TRBD1 (6 bases). V was pared by 4 bases and J by 11 bases, with 17 bases between. CDR1 SGHDN and CDR2 FVKESK come from the germline V gene. CDR3 length: 13 residues. In nucleotides, the CDR3 is TGTGCCAGCAGCCGGACAGCCGCCTTCGGGGCTTTCTTT. Protein product: CASSRTAAFGAFF.

The CDR3 loop is CASSTRDTVGPEQYF. CDR3 coding DNA: TGTGCCAGTAGTACCCGGGACACGGTCGGTCCCGAGCAGTACTTC. The chain joins TRBV19 to TRBJ2-7; D perhaps matches TRBD1 (6 bases). CDR3 length equals 15 residues. V lost 4 bases, J lost 6 bases, and 19 bases lay in between. Germline V CDR1 and CDR2: LNHDA, SQIVND (reference sequence).

As for this clonotype: A read error may account for a junction end that differs from germline. The V and J genes are TRBV7-7 and TRBJ2-2; no clear D. CDR3 length equals 13 residues. The germline V gene encodes CDR1 SSHAT and CDR2 FNYEAQ (reference sequence). The CDR3 sequence: CASSLAEDGELFF. In nucleotides, the CDR3 is TGTGCTAGCAGCTTAGCCGAGGACGGGGAGCTGTTTTTT.

The rearrangement joins TRBV7-2 to TRBJ2-1; 11 bases are a match to TRBD1. With 2 bases clipped from V and 1 base from J, the junction kept 19 bases outside the gene matches. The CDR3 is made up of 22 amino acids. Germline V gives CDR1 SGHTA, CDR2 FQGNSA. CDR3 region: CASSLSGQGGSEAGYSYNEQFF. In nucleotides, the CDR3 is TGTGCCAGCAGCTTATCGGGACAGGGGGGATCGGAAGCGGGGTATTCCTACAATGAGCAGTTCTTC. The full variable domain, completed using reference TRBV7-2 and TRBJ2-1, is GAGVSQSPSNKVTEKGKDVELRCDPISGHTALYWYRQSLGQGLEFLIYFQGNSAPDKSGLPSDRFSAERTGGSVSTLTIQRTQQEDSAVYLCASSLSGQGGSEAGYSYNEQFFGPGTRLTVL.

The chain couples TRBV28 to TRBJ2-7; 12 bases are a match to TRBD1. The germline V gene encodes CDR1 MDHEN and CDR2 SYDVKM. CDR3 length: 15 amino acids. With 6 bases clipped from V and 7 bases from J, the junction kept 10 bases outside the gene matches. The CDR3 DNA reads as TGTGCCAGCAGGCCAGCGGGACAGGGGGCTGGAGAGCAGTACTTC. Encoded protein: CASRPAGQGAGEQYF.

The V gene is TRBV5-1, the J gene TRBJ2-1; 12 bases fit TRBD2. Germline CDR1 reads SGHRS; CDR2 reads YFSETQ. J gave up 8 bases and V 4 bases, and 10 bases lay outside the gene matches. The CDR3 is 16 residues long. The CDR3 loop reads CASSLTGTSGRYEQFF. The CDR3 DNA is TGCGCCAGCAGCCTCACCGGGACTAGCGGGCGCTATGAGCAGTTCTTC.

This clonotype was seen only a few times. The genes are TRBV7-9 and TRBJ1-3; D call uncertain. Germline V gene lookup returns CDR1 SEHNR and CDR2 FQNEAQ (reference sequence). The CDR3 contains 13 residues. Trimming took off 11 bases at V and 4 bases at J, with 15 bases between the two ends. CDR3 DNA: TGTGCCGCGGGGAGAAGGAGGGGAAACACCATATATTTT. It encodes CAAGRRRGNTIYF.

The chain joins TRBV7-9 to TRBJ2-5; 8 bases are a match to TRBD1. The CDR3 spans 14 residues. In germline, CDR1 is SEHNR, CDR2 FQNEAQ (reference sequence). The V gene end was trimmed by 7 bases and the J gene end by 3 bases; junction bases not matched to a gene: 7. The CDR3 is CASNLRTGKETQYF. The CDR3 DNA sequence: TGTGCCAGCAATCTCAGGACAGGGAAAGAGACCCAGTACTTC.

V gene TRBV5-1 combines with J gene TRBJ2-3; TRBD2 agrees at 9 bases. This CDR3 spans 15 amino acids. Trimming at V came to 0 bases and at J to 6 bases, leaving 5 bases not matched to a gene. Germline V CDR1 and CDR2: SGHRS, YFSETQ. CDR3 residues: CASSLASGIGDTQYF. The CDR3 DNA follows: TGCGCCAGCAGCTTGGCTAGCGGGATAGGCGATACGCAGTATTTT.

This clonotype was recorded many times. The chain employs TRBV28 and TRBJ1-4; TRBD1 agrees at 7 bases. Germline CDR1 is MDHEN and CDR2 is SYDVKM. The trim removed 4 bases at V and 6 bases at J, leaving 11 bases unmatched. The CDR3 spans 16 residues. Written as DNA, the CDR3 is TGTGCCAGCAGTTCGAACTCAGGGGGGCTGGATGAAAAACTGTTTTTT. It yields the protein CASSSNSGGLDEKLFF.

This clonotype has more than one count but fewer than ten. The chain carries TRBV6-1 and TRBJ2-7, with TRBD1 as a possible D gene (6 bases). With 5 bases removed from V and 3 bases from J, the gap between germline ends came to 11 bases. This CDR3 is built from 13 residues. Germline CDR1 MNHNS, CDR2 SASEGT. The CDR3 here is CASSQGRFYEQYF. For the CDR3, the DNA is TGTGCCAGCAGTCAGGGGCGCTTCTACGAGCAGTACTTC.

J is TRBJ2-2 and V is TRBV5-1; TRBD2 is a possible D gene (6 bases). Germline CDR1 is SGHRS and CDR2 is YFSETQ. This CDR3 spans 14 amino acids. V was clipped by 4 bases and J by 4 bases, with 11 bases between them. This CDR3 reads CASSHGGSTGELFF. In DNA, the CDR3 is TGCGCCAGCAGCCATGGGGGGAGCACCGGGGAGCTGTTTTTT.

The genes are TRBV5-1 and TRBJ2-2; 12 bases are a match to TRBD2. The V and J ends lost 6 bases and 0 bases, in that order; junction bases with no gene match: 6. The CDR3 runs 17 residues. CDR1 is SGHRS, CDR2 YFSETQ, per germline. The CDR3 nucleotides read TGCGCCAGCAACCGACTAGCGGGGGCCACGAACACCGGGGAGCTGTTTTTT. It codes for CASNRLAGATNTGELFF.

V gene TRBV4-2 combines with J gene TRBJ1-2; D remains ambiguous. The germline V gene has CDR1 LGHNA and CDR2 YNFKEQ. V shed 2 bases and J shed 4 bases, with 8 bases lying between them. The CDR3 spans 13 residues. The CDR3 protein is CASSQSDTYGYTF. For the CDR3, the DNA is TGTGCCAGCAGCCAATCCGACACCTATGGCTACACCTTC.

The rearrangement links TRBV5-1 to TRBJ2-1; tentative D call: TRBD2 (6 bases). The CDR3 is 16 residues long. V dropped 4 bases and J dropped 6 bases, with 20 bases sitting between them. The germline gives CDR1 SGHRS, CDR2 YFSETQ. As DNA, the CDR3 is TGCGCCAGCAGCCCCACTGTTGCGGGGAGAGGCAATGAGCAGTTCTTC. Translation: CASSPTVAGRGNEQFF.

The chain couples TRBV11-2 to TRBJ2-5; 10 bases are shared with TRBD1. This CDR3 has 15 amino acids. Trimming removed 5 bases from V and 4 bases from J; junction bases left unmatched: 7. Germline V gene data show CDR1 as SGHAT and CDR2 as FQNNGV. The CDR3 coding sequence is TGTGCCAGCAGCCCTTGGACAGGGGGAATAGAGACCCAGTACTTC. Translating gives CASSPWTGGIETQYF.

This clonotype was recorded a few times. The J gene is TRBJ2-3, the V gene TRBV28; 14 bases line up with TRBD2. Germline lookup yields CDR1 MDHEN and CDR2 SYDVKM. The CDR3 loop spans 17 amino acids. The V and J ends lost 3 bases and 4 bases, in that order; junction bases with no gene match: 6. The CDR3 coding sequence is TGTGCCAGCAGTTTGGGGACTAGCGGGAGTTGGGCAGATACGCAGTATTTT. Translated, it gives CASSLGTSGSWADTQYF.

The chain combines TRBV5-1 with TRBJ1-1; D remains unclear. CDR3 length: 13 amino acids. The V gene lost 0 bases and the J gene lost 2 bases, with 5 bases spanning the gap. Germline-derived CDR1 and CDR2 are SGHRS and YFSETQ. The CDR3 nucleotides are TGCGCCAGCAGCTTGGCCTCCAACACTGAAGCTTTCTTT. This translates into CASSLASNTEAFF.